The following is a T cell receptor (beta chain) sequence with its context. Its antigen is not known. V gave up 5 bases and J gave up 0 bases, with 11 bases separating them. The germline V gene has CDR1 SGHVS and CDR2 FQNEAQ. The CDR3 is 14 residues long. Researchers ran the PCR with 60 Vbeta and 13 Jbeta primers. The assay was immunoSEQ multiplex PCR, and TCRdb's table has in-frame clones only and misses some. The sample shows more than 45,000 clones, 70% to 80% of them seen only once. This entry belongs to a study of cytomegalovirus exposure and HLA in healthy donors. Study at large: Earlier sequencing of some 190 million T cells yielded 100 million to 140 million unique TCR beta sequences.

Study results and limitations: Data from an earlier analysis indicated that most TCR beta V segments were productive either about 87% or about 30% of the time. Solely CMV serostatus was available to characterize immune exposure. Several of the most significant clusters appeared linked to common viral pathogens, based on a later analysis.

This receptor was obtained from a woman aged 40-49 years in good health and CMV-seropositive. Sequenced sample: PBMCs. The chain employs TRBV7-8 and TRBJ2-7, with D perhaps matching TRBD2 (6 bases). The CDR3 loop reads CASSRGTDSYEQYF. The CDR3 region has the DNA TGTGCCAGCAGCCGGGGGACGGACTCCTACGAGCAGTACTTC.